Below, 3 T cell receptor beta chains from the same sample are listed, as sequenced in a study of human T cells and chemical hapten exposure. Stated time point: pre-sensitization, week 0. The treatment was: therapeutic diphenylcyclopropenone sensitization with weekly scalp DPC. TCRdb itself ran the RACE reads through MiXCR, one entry per CDR3 protein. Seen here are more than 75,000 distinct CDR3 sequences, 9.6% observed once, and the top ten hold roughly 4%. Sequences were derived from whole blood, sampled in connection with sensitization to the hapten diphenylcyclopropenone (DPC). The source is a woman aged 40 to 49 with alopecia areata. Some clones in this sample may be carry-over from other donors' samples.

This clonotype was detected many times. The DNA for the CDR3 is TGTGCCAGCTCTGGCAGGGTCATGTCACCCCTCCACTTT. Translated: CASSGRVMSPLHF. The chain has TRBV12-3 or TRBV12-4 and TRBJ1-6; D is possibly TRBD1 (5 bases). V lost 8 bases and J lost 10, with 15 bases in between. This CDR3 comprises 13 residues.

Here the CDR3 reads CASSQESSGGAIYEQYF. CDR3 DNA: TGTGCCAGCAGCCAAGAGTCGAGCGGGGGGGCAATCTACGAGCAGTACTTC. The chain couples TRBV4-2 to TRBJ2-7, with TRBD2 identical over 10 bases. The trim removed 0 bases at V and 3 bases at J, leaving 8 bases unmatched. This CDR3 contains 17 residues. Germline-derived CDR1 and CDR2 are LGHNA and YNFKEQ.

With regard to this clonotype: Given a much more abundant clone one base away, this may be a read error. V and J are TRBV20-1 and TRBJ1-6; D gene unclear. Germline V CDR1 and CDR2: DFQATT, SNEGSKA (reference sequence). The CDR3 spans 13 residues. The CDR3 nucleotides read TGCAGTGCTAGTTTTGGGGTTAACTCACCCCTCCGCTTT. It specifies CSASFGVNSPLRF.